The T cell receptor (beta chain) under discussion was sequenced for a study of cytomegalovirus exposure and HLA in healthy donors. PCR involved 60 Vbeta and 13 Jbeta primers. Sequencing was performed with immunoSEQ multiplex PCR; in TCRdb, only in-frame clones are kept and a portion is missing. The data show around 130,000 clones, about four fifths seen once. The CDR3 extends over 13 amino acids. Germline-derived CDR1 and CDR2 are MDHEN and SYDVKM. V lost 5 bases and J lost 8, with 15 bases in between. The sequenced sample was PBMCs. This chain links TRBV28 with TRBJ1-2; D call uncertain. This clonotype was obtained from a man in his thirties or forties in good health and CMV-seronegative. As DNA, the CDR3 is TGTGCCAGCAGTCTGTGGACTTCGGAGGGCTACACCTTC. As protein: CASSLWTSEGYTF.